The 4 T cell receptor beta chains below were found in one sample sequenced in a study of blood T cell repertoires in COVID-19. Measured with immunoSEQ multiplex PCR; TCRdb has only the in-frame clones, and not every one. The sample contains some 110,000 clones, roughly four fifths of which appear only once. Sequencing input: peripheral blood. The receptors derive from a man in his forties or fifties with acute or convalescent COVID-19.

The chain combines TRBV6-6 with TRBJ2-5; the match to TRBD1 covers 10 bases. The CDR3 sequence is 14 residues long. With 5 bases clipped from V and 5 bases from J, the junction kept 5 bases outside the gene matches. Germline CDR1 reads MNHNY; CDR2 reads SVGAGI (reference sequence). CDR3 loop: CASSLTGGSETQYF. The CDR3 region has the DNA TGTGCCAGCAGTCTGACAGGGGGCAGTGAGACCCAGTACTTC.

Here the CDR3 reads CSVGRSSGSNSEQFF. The CDR3 DNA is TGCAGCGTTGGTAGGTCTAGCGGGAGTAATAGTGAGCAGTTCTTC. The chain has TRBV29-1 and TRBJ2-1; 10 bases agree with TRBD2. V gave up 4 bases and J gave up 9 bases; unmatched junction bases: 12. This CDR3 has 15 residues. Germline V lookup: CDR1 SQVTM, CDR2 ANQGSEA.

The rearrangement uses TRBV28 and TRBJ2-7; D might be TRBD2 (6 bases). Per germline, CDR1 MDHEN and CDR2 SYDVKM. The V end was cut by 3 bases, the J end by 4 bases, with 19 bases between. This CDR3 region has 16 residues. CDR3: CASSFLLYGSRYEQYF. In nucleotides, the CDR3 is TGTGCCAGCAGTTTCCTCCTCTACGGGAGCCGTTACGAGCAGTACTTC.

The chain couples TRBV7-9 to TRBJ1-4; no firm D call. Trimming removed 1 base at V and 3 bases at J, with 6 bases between. The length of the CDR3 is 14 residues. The germline CDR1 and CDR2 sequences are SEHNR and FQNEAQ (reference sequence). The DNA of the CDR3 is TGTGCCAGCAGCTTAGGGCAGGCTAATGAAAAACTGTTTTTT. This gives the protein CASSLGQANEKLFF.